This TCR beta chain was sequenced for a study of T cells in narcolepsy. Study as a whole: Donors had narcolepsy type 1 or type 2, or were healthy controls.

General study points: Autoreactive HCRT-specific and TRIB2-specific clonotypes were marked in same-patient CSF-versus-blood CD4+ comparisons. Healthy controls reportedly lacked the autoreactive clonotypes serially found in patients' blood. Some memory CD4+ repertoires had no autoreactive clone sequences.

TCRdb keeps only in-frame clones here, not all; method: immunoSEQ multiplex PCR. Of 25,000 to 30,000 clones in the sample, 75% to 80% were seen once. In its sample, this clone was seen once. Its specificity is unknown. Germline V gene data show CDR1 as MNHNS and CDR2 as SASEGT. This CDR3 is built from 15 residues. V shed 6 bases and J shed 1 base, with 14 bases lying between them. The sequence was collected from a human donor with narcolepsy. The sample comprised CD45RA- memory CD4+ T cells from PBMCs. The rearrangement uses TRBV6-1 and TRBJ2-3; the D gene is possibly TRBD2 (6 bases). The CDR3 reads CASRGSGRGTDTQYF. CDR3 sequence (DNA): TGTGCCAGCAGGGGTAGCGGTAGGGGCACAGATACGCAGTATTTT.